This T cell receptor beta chain came from a study of T cell repertoires in cytomegalovirus infection. The overall study: Both a matching HLA type and CMV infection were indicated by public TCR beta signatures. Study-wide results and caveats: CMV-specific HLA-C-restricted TCR beta clonotypes dominated the ex vivo response.

Losses at the gene ends were 4 bases for V and 6 bases for J; bases not matched to a gene: 9. CDR3 length: 15 residues. The germline V gene has CDR1 LGHNA and CDR2 YNFKEQ. MiXCR, applied by TCRdb to the reads, yields one record per CDR3 protein. Altogether roughly 340,000 distinct CDR3 sequences are present, 25% to 30% being singletons, with the ten largest covering around 19%. A single count supports this clonotype. Its cognate antigen is unknown. This specimen was cultured PBMCs, taken from culture after CMV antigen stimulation. V is TRBV4-2 and J is TRBJ1-3; 7 bases are a match to TRBD1. The receptor's source is a human donor in good health (CMV status not recorded). Some clones in this sample may be carry-over from other donors' samples. Here the CDR3 reads CASSRNDRAENTIYF. CDR3 nucleotide sequence: TGTGCCAGCAGCCGAAACGACAGGGCCGAAAACACCATATATTTT.